The 6 T cell receptor beta chains listed next were all sequenced from one sample in a study of shared clonotypes between healthy human individuals. Generated by immunoSEQ multiplex PCR, the TCRdb table keeps only in-frame clones and is missing some. The table shows roughly 1,100,000 clones, with about 77% occurring only once. The sequenced sample was memory CD4+ T cells sorted from blood. Subset described: CD45RA-negative fraction. These receptors all stem from a man aged 18 to 35 in good health.

This chain uses TRBV30 with TRBJ1-5; D is uncertain. V shed 2 bases and J shed 3 bases, with 11 bases lying between them. The CDR3 has 14 amino acids. The V gene's germline CDR1 is GTSNPN and CDR2 SVGIG (reference sequence). The CDR3 protein is CAWSPVNPNQPQHF. CDR3 sequence (DNA): TGTGCCTGGAGTCCAGTTAATCCCAATCAGCCCCAGCATTTT.

The chain combines TRBV4-3 with TRBJ2-2; no definite D call. Germline V gene data show CDR1 as LGHNA and CDR2 as YSLEER. Trimming took 0 bases from V and 15 from J, leaving 17 bases between them. The CDR3 length is 14 residues. The CDR3 protein is CASSQEIGVGRLFF. CDR3 DNA sequence: TGCGCCAGCAGCCAAGAGATTGGGGTAGGAAGGTTGTTTTTT.

The rearrangement links TRBV18 to TRBJ2-3; possibly TRBD1 or TRBD2 for D (5 bases each). Deletions cut 3 bases from V and 5 bases from J, with 18 bases between. The CDR3 runs to 16 residues. Germline V gene sequence: CDR1 KGHSH, CDR2 LQKENI. The CDR3 reads CASSPTSRGLGDTQYF. CDR3 nucleotide sequence: TGTGCCAGCTCACCCACGTCGAGGGGCTTAGGAGATACGCAGTATTTT.

This clone was seen once. The chain joins TRBV21-1 to TRBJ2-5; the table's D call, TRBD2, was not checked against the DNA. TRBV21-1 is tagged as a pseudogene. This CDR3 is built from 15 residues. CDR3 region: CASKGRGGCYETQYF. The CDR3 DNA reads TGTGCCAGCAAAGGGAGGGGGGGCTGTTATGAGACCCAGTACTTC.

The chain has TRBV11-2 and TRBJ1-5; 7 nucleotides match TRBD1. The junction had 9 bases not matched to a gene; V was cut back by 6 bases and J by 7 bases. Germline assignment: CDR1 SGHAT and CDR2 FQNNGV. The CDR3 contains 14 residues. The CDR3 region is CASSSTGLGQPQHF. The DNA of the CDR3 is TGTGCCAGCAGTTCGACAGGGTTGGGGCAGCCCCAGCATTTT.

The rearrangement joins TRBV5-6 to TRBJ2-7; D not resolved. V lost 4 bases to trimming and J lost 0 bases, with 5 bases between them. CDR1 and CDR2 (germline): SGHDT, YYEEEE. This CDR3 contains 12 residues. CDR3 residues: CASSHNSYEQYF. The CDR3 region has the DNA TGTGCCAGCAGCCACAACTCCTACGAGCAGTACTTC.